This paragraph reports one TCR beta chain. Its antigen is undetermined. The sample holds other DNA sequences that translate to the same CDR3. These data belong to a study of cytomegalovirus exposure and HLA in healthy donors. Study details: Membership in the Caucasian-associated ancestry cluster was found for 81% of approximately 430 genotyped donors. Study-wide results and limits: Across donors, presence/absence analyses took sequencing depth to be roughly uniform.

Looked up from germline, CDR1 is SNHLY and CDR2 is FYNNEI. V lost 0 bases, J lost 8 bases, and 10 bases lay in between. This CDR3 is built from 13 residues. PCR was performed using 60 Vbeta and 13 Jbeta primers. TCRdb's table, derived via immunoSEQ multiplex PCR, lists solely in-frame clones and lacks some. In the table there are 150,000 to 200,000 clones, about 75% of which are singletons. Sequenced material: PBMCs. The rearrangement joins TRBV2 to TRBJ1-1; a possible D gene is TRBD1 (6 bases). The receptor was derived from a woman aged 50 to 65 in good health and CMV-seropositive. The DNA for the CDR3 is TGTGCCAGCAGTGAAGCCTCCGGGACAGAAGCTTTCTTT. Protein: CASSEASGTEAFF.